What follows are 17 T cell receptor beta chains derived from one specimen sequenced in a study of T-cell memory formation after mild COVID-19. TCRdb re-analysed the 5' RACE reads in MiXCR, keeping a single row per CDR3 protein. The sample carries 350,000 or so distinct CDR3 sequences, 13% recorded once. The sequencing sample was made of PBMCs or a T cell subset sorted from them (not recorded which). The receptors originated from a man between 18 and 35 years old who had mild COVID-19 (a few samples of this study predate the infection). Cell type and time point are not known.

CDR3 DNA: TGCAGTGCTAGTACAGGGATGCGACAGCCCCAGCATTTT. Translating gives CSASTGMRQPQHF. J is TRBJ1-5 and V is TRBV20-1, with a weak D call TRBD1 (6 bases). The length of the CDR3 is 13 residues. Germline CDR1 reads DFQATT; CDR2 reads SNEGSKA (reference sequence). Trimming shortened V by 3 bases and J by 7 bases, and 13 bases separated the two germline ends.

The chain links TRBV10-3 to TRBJ1-5; TRBD1 aligns across 7 bases. The CDR3 contains 13 residues. Looked up from germline, CDR1 is ENHRY and CDR2 is SYGVKD. The V gene end was trimmed by 8 bases and the J gene end by 1 base; junction bases not matched to a gene: 2. CDR3 bases: TGTGCCATCCAGGGACAGAGCAATCAGCCCCAGCATTTT. Translation: CAIQGQSNQPQHF.

This clonotype was observed a handful of times. CDR3 sequence reads: CASSQDTGDPEAFF. CDR3 nucleotide sequence: TGCGCCAGCAGCCAGGATACAGGGGATCCTGAAGCTTTCTTT. This chain joins TRBV4-3 and TRBJ1-1, with 7 bases lining up with TRBD1. CDR1 and CDR2 from the germline V gene are LGHNA and YSLEER. J gave up 6 bases and V 3 bases, and 7 bases lay outside the gene matches. The CDR3 is 14 amino acids.

This clonotype turned up a few times. This chain joins TRBV7-8 and TRBJ1-6, with TRBD1 identical over 7 bases. The CDR3 length is 15 residues. V trimming: 1 base; J trimming: 10 bases; junction bases outside the gene matches: 7. The germline V gene encodes CDR1 SGHVS and CDR2 FQNEAQ. In DNA form, the CDR3 reads TGTGCCAGCAGCTTAGGACACCCAGGGGGATCACCCCTCCACTTT. Protein product: CASSLGHPGGSPLHF.

This clonotype occurred a few times. The chain couples TRBV9 to TRBJ2-1; 11 bases fit TRBD1. Germline-derived CDR1 and CDR2 are SGDLS and YYNGEE. The CDR3 has 14 residues. V gave up 4 bases and J gave up 9 bases; unmatched junction bases: 6. DNA for the CDR3: TGTGCCAGCAGCTCGCGGACAGGGGGCGGTGAGCAGTTCTTC. Translating gives CASSSRTGGGEQFF.

This clonotype was seen more than once but under ten times. The chain joins TRBV18 to TRBJ2-5; D possibly uses TRBD1 or TRBD2 (5 bases each). Germline loops: CDR1 KGHSH, CDR2 LQKENI. This CDR3 is built from 13 residues. V lost 3 bases to trimming and J lost 7 bases, with 12 bases between them. Written as DNA, the CDR3 is TGTGCCAGCTCACCGGCAGGGAGTACGACCCAGTACTTC. It encodes CASSPAGSTTQYF.

This clonotype has only a few counts. The chain recombines TRBV4-3 with TRBJ2-7, with a tentative D call TRBD1 (6 bases). Germline assignment: CDR1 LGHNA and CDR2 YSLEER. V lost 4 bases and J lost 0, with 13 bases in between. The CDR3 covers 15 residues. CDR3 residues: CASSPFLDSSYEQYF. In nucleotides, the CDR3 is TGCGCCAGCAGCCCCTTCTTGGACAGCTCCTACGAGCAGTACTTC.

This chain links TRBV6-1 with TRBJ2-1; D might be TRBD1 or TRBD2, each matching 5 bases. This CDR3 region has 16 residues. CDR1 MNHNS and CDR2 SASEGT come from the germline V gene. Trimming shortened V by 5 bases and J by 3 bases, and 17 bases separated the two germline ends. The CDR3 protein is CASSFSGTDGYNEQFF. CDR3 coding DNA: TGTGCCAGCAGTTTTTCCGGGACGGACGGCTACAATGAGCAGTTCTTC.

This clonotype was counted at least ten times. The V gene is TRBV6-6, the J gene TRBJ1-3; D gene uncertain. The germline V gene encodes CDR1 MNHNY and CDR2 SVGAGI (reference sequence). Trimming removed 2 bases from V and 2 bases from J, with 7 bases in between. The CDR3 is 14 amino acids. The chain's CDR3 is CASSYLTAGNTIYF. The CDR3 DNA reads TGTGCCAGCAGTTACCTCACAGCTGGAAACACCATATATTTT.

This sequence joins TRBV4-3 and TRBJ2-1, with a possible D match to TRBD2 (6 bases). This CDR3 has 13 residues. Germline V gives CDR1 LGHNA, CDR2 YSLEER. V lost 0 bases to trimming and J lost 6 bases, with 6 bases between them. The CDR3 protein is CASSQELANEQFF. DNA for the CDR3: TGCGCCAGCAGCCAAGAACTAGCCAATGAGCAGTTCTTC.

This chain joins TRBV11-2 and TRBJ1-5; a weak D match, TRBD1 (6 bases). The V end was cut by 5 bases, the J end by 0 bases, with 14 bases between. CDR1 SGHAT and CDR2 FQNNGV come from the germline V gene. This CDR3 is 16 amino acids long. CDR3 sequence: CASSAIKGGSNQPQHF. The CDR3 nucleotides are TGTGCCAGCAGCGCCATCAAGGGGGGTAGCAATCAGCCCCAGCATTTT.

This chain connects TRBV7-8 to TRBJ1-6; D is unresolved. CDR1 and CDR2 (germline): SGHVS, FQNEAQ. CDR3 length equals 18 residues. V lost 5 bases, J lost 0 bases, and 17 bases lay in between. The CDR3 DNA reads as TGTGCCAGCAGCACCAATACCGGGGAGAGCTCCTATAATTCACCCCTCCACTTT. Translated: CASSTNTGESSYNSPLHF.

This clonotype occurred many times. The chain has TRBV11-2 and TRBJ2-5; D assignment may be TRBD1 or TRBD2 (5 bases each). CDR1 and CDR2 (germline): SGHAT, FQNNGV. The germline V and J ends were trimmed by 0 bases and 5 bases, with 19 bases remaining between them. The CDR3 spans 17 residues. The CDR3 loop is CASSLDRGGLPLETQYF. CDR3 bases: TGTGCCAGCAGCTTAGATCGGGGCGGGCTACCTCTTGAGACCCAGTACTTC. Variable domain in full (rest from reference TRBV11-2 and TRBJ2-5): EAGVAQSPRYKIIEKRQSVAFWCNPISGHATLYWYQQILGQGPKLLIQFQNNGVVDDSQLPKDRFSAERLKGVDSTLKIQPAKLEDSAVYLCASSLDRGGLPLETQYFGPGTRLLVL.

This clonotype was counted only a few times. This chain links TRBV7-9 with TRBJ1-4, with 7 bases lining up with TRBD1. The junction had 2 bases not matched to a gene; V was cut back by 4 bases and J by 0 bases. CDR1 is SEHNR and CDR2 is FQNEAQ in the germline V gene (reference sequence). This CDR3 has 15 amino acids. The CDR3 region is CASSSDRATNEKLFF. CDR3 sequence (DNA): TGTGCCAGCAGCTCTGACAGGGCAACTAATGAAAAACTGTTTTTT.

The table lists this clonotype with many counts. The gene calls are TRBV7-9 and TRBJ2-7; the match to TRBD1 covers 10 bases. With 5 bases clipped from V and 5 bases from J, the junction kept 15 bases outside the gene matches. This CDR3 region has 17 residues. Germline V CDR1 and CDR2: SEHNR, FQNEAQ (reference sequence). DNA of the CDR3: TGTGCCAGCAGCGCCGGGACAGGGGCCCCTCTGGCCCACGAGCAGTACTTC. This codes for CASSAGTGAPLAHEQYF.

There are a few counts of this clonotype. DNA of the CDR3: TGTGCCAGCAGCCCCCGGTCGGCATCCGGAGGGGATACGCAGTATTTT. Translation: CASSPRSASGGDTQYF. This rearrangement joins TRBV7-9 to TRBJ2-3, with D perhaps TRBD2 (6 bases). The V end was cut by 5 bases, the J end by 6 bases, with 21 bases between. The CDR3 loop spans 16 amino acids. CDR1 is SEHNR, CDR2 FQNEAQ, per germline (reference sequence). The full variable domain, rest sourced from reference TRBV7-9 and TRBJ2-3, is DTGVSQNPRHKITKRGQNVTFRCDPISEHNRLYWYRQTLGQGPEFLTYFQNEAQLEKSRLLSDRFSAERPKGSFSTLEIQRTEQGDSAMYLCASSPRSASGGDTQYFGPGTRLTVL.

The V call is TRBV2, the J call TRBJ2-5; possibly TRBD1 for D (5 bases). V lost 8 bases to trimming and J lost 1 base, with 11 bases between them. Germline V gene sequence: CDR1 SNHLY, CDR2 FYNNEI. The CDR3 extends over 13 amino acids. For the CDR3, the DNA is TGTGCCAGCGTTGGACAAATCCAAGAGACCCAGTACTTC. Encoded protein: CASVGQIQETQYF.